This T cell receptor (beta chain) was sequenced for a study of blood T cell repertoires in COVID-19. Germline V gene lookup returns CDR1 LNHDA and CDR2 SQIVND (reference sequence). This CDR3 region has 11 residues. V lost 5 bases to trimming and J lost 6 bases, with 7 bases between them. In the original workflow: Reference gene primer amplification in the assay estimated nucleated cell counts. TCRdb's table, derived via immunoSEQ multiplex PCR, lists solely in-frame clones and lacks some. The V and J calls and clone size were taken over from that table, and D and trimming were inferred from the DNA. The sample holds 130,000 or so clones, more than 75% seen once.

The sequenced sample was peripheral blood. The genes are TRBV19 and TRBJ2-5; weak D call: TRBD1 (5 bases). This TCR derives from a man in his forties or fifties with active COVID-19. Here the CDR3 DNA reads TGTGCCAGTAGTGGACACCAGACCCAGTACTTC. Protein product: CASSGHQTQYF. Variable domain in full (rest from reference TRBV19 and TRBJ2-5): DGGITQSPKYLFRKEGQNVTLSCEQNLNHDAMYWYRQDPGQGLRLIYYSQIVNDFQKGDIAEGYSVSREKKESFPLTVTSAQKNPTAFYLCASSGHQTQYFGPGTRLLVL.